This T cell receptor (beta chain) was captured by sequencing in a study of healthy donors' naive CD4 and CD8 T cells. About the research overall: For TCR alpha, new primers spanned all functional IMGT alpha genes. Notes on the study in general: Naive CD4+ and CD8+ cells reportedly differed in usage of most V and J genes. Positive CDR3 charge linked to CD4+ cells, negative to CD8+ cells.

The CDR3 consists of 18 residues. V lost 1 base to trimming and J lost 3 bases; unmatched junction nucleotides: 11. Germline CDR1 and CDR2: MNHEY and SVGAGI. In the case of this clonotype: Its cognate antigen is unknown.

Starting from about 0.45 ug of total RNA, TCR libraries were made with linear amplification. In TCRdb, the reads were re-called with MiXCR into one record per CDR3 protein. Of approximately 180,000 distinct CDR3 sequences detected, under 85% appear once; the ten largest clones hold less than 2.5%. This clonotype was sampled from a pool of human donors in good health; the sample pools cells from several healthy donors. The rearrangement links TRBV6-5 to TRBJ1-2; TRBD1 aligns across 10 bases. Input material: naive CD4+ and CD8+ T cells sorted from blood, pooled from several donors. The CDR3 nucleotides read TGTGCCAGCAGTTACTTCCAGACAGGGGGCGCGGGCGACTATGGCTACACCTTC. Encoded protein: CASSYFQTGGAGDYGYTF.